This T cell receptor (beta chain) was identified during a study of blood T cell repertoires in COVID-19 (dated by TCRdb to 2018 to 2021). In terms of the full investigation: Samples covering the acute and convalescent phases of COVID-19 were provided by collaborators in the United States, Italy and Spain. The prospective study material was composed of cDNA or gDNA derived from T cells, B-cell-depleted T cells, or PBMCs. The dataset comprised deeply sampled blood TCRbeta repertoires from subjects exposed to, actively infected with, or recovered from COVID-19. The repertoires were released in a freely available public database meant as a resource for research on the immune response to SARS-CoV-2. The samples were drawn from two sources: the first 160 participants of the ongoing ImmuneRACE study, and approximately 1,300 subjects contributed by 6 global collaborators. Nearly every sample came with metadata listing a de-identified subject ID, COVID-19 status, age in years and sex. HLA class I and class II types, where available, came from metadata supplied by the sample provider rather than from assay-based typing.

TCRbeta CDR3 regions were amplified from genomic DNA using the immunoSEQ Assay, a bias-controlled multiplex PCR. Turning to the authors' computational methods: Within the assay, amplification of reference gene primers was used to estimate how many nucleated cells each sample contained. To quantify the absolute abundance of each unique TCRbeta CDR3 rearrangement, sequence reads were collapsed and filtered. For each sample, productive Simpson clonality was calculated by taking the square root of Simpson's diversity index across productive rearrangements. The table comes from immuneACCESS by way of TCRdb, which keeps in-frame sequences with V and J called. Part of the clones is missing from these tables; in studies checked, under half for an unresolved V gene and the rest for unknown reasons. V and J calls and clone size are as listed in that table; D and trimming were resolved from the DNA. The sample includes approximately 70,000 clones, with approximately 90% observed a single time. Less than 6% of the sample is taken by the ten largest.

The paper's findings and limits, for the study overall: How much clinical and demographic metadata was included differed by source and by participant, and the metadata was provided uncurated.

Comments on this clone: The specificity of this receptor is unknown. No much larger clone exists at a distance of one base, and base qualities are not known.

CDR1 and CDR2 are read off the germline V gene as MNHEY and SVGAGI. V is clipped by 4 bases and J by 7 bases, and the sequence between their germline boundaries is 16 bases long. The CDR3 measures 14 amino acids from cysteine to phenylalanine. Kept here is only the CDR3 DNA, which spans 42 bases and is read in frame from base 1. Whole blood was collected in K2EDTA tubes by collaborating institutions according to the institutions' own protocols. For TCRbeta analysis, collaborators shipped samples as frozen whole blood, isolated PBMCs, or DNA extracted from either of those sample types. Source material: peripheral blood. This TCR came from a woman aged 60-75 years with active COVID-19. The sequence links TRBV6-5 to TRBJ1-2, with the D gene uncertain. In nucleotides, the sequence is TGTGCCAGCAGTTCGGGATGGGGTGAAAGTGGCTACACCTTC. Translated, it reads CASSSGWGESGYTF.